The T cell receptor (beta chain) under discussion was sequenced for a study of CD8+ T cells in alopecia areata (dated by TCRdb to the late 2010s). For the wider study: The treated patients, all with moderate-to-severe alopecia areata, were enrolled in an open-label pilot trial of oral tofacitinib given at 5 to 10 mg twice daily. Tofacitinib was administered for 6 to 18 months, and 6 months of follow-up off drug were then conducted to assess delayed response and recurrence. To study T cell clonal expansion in alopecia areata, the researchers applied high-throughput TCRbeta sequencing to both the C3H/HeJ mouse model and human patients. Scalp tissue and sorted CD4+ and CD8+ peripheral blood T cells from patchy and totalis/universalis alopecia areata patients and from healthy controls were covered by human TCRbeta sequencing. Patients on tofacitinib were biopsied at baseline and after 4 and 24 weeks of treatment, and several of the patients also had a later scalp biopsy. Clonality in the scalp was compared among normal scalp (n=4), patchy alopecia areata scalp (n=8), and alopecia totalis/universalis scalp (n=8). RNA was obtained with the PAXgene miRNA kit for fixed scalp, the miRNeasy kit for PBMCs, and the RNeasy kit for mouse skin. immunoSEQ multiplex PCR using 35 Vbeta forward primers and 13 Jbeta reverse primers was used to amplify TCRbeta CDR3 regions.

Libraries came from the immunoSEQ multiplex PCR assay. To provide template for TCR sequencing, every sample had RNA extracted and reverse transcribed into cDNA. SuperScript III was used to make first-strand cDNA, primed with a 2:1 mix of oligo-dT and random hexamers. A synthetic immune receptor repertoire was used to measure amplification bias, and any remaining bias was corrected computationally. The authors' pipeline ran thus. Raw reads were preprocessed for error removal, and CDR3 was defined according to IMGT conventions as running from the conserved cysteine to phenylalanine. Clonality was computed as 1 minus the Shannon entropy, with the entropy normalized by log2 of the number of productive unique TCRs. Whether scalp clones were CD4 or CD8 was inferred by matching scalp TCRbeta sequences against CD4 and CD8 repertoires sorted from blood. The table was pulled from immuneACCESS by TCRdb, which kept in-frame rearrangements only. Such tables lose some clones; where checked, under half of the loss comes from unresolved V genes, and the rest has no known cause. V and J calls and clone size are as listed in that table; D and trimming were resolved from the DNA. The sample contains some 170,000 clones, 67% of them found a single time. Jointly, the top ten make up over 9.5% of the sample.

The research as a whole found: Shared TCR sequences between patients were less evident than in mice, which may be partly attributable to HLA diversity in the patient population. Compared with normal scalp, lesional scalp had higher clonality and more expanded CD8+ clones, particularly in alopecia totalis/universalis, a pattern that suggests antigenic drive. Unlike mouse skin, where gammadelta T cells dominate, normal human skin contains resident alphabeta T cells that get sequenced too, which complicates analysis of the scalp TCR repertoire.

A remark on this clone: Its antigen is not yet known. Base qualities are not at hand, and no much larger clone is one base apart.

The meaning of the sample's time point label: baseline before oral tofacitinib. Peripheral blood and lesional scalp punch biopsies were obtained from patients with alopecia areata. PBMCs were isolated by density centrifugation and stained for CD3, CD4 and CD8, and CD4+ and CD8+ T cells were sorted on a FACSAria. The germline V gene (reference sequence) specifies MNHEY as CDR1 and SMNVEV as CDR2. The CDR3 starts with the cysteine, ends with the phenylalanine, and has 15 residues. CDR3 DNA is the only sequence kept; it has 45 bases, read in frame from the first base. Unmatched junction bases come to 5, with V trimmed by 5 bases and J by 4 bases.

The receptor chain draws on TRBV27 and TRBJ2-1; 10 of the junction bases match TRBD2. The material was CD8+ T cells sorted from blood, obtained at week 0. This receptor was obtained from a human donor with alopecia areata. The CDR3 has the sequence CASSVAGGQYNEQFF. The sequenced DNA is TGTGCCAGCAGTGTAGCGGGGGGCCAATACAATGAGCAGTTCTTC.